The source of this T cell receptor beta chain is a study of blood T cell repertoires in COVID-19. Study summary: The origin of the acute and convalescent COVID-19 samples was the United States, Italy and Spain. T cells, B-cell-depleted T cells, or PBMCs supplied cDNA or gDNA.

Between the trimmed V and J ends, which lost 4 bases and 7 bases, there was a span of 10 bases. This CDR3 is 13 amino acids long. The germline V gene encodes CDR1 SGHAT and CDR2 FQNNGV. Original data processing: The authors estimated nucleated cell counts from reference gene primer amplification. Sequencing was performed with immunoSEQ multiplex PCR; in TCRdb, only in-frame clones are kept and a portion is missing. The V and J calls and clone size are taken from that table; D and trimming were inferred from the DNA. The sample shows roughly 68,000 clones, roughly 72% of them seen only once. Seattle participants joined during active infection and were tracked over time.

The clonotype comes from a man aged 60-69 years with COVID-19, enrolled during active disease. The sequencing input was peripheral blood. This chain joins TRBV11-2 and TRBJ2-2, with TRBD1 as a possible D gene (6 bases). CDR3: CASSSGTFGELFF. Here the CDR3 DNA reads TGTGCCAGCAGCTCCGGGACATTCGGGGAGCTGTTTTTT.